This T cell receptor beta chain was identified during a study of T-cell memory formation after mild COVID-19. This clonotype was observed a handful of times. TCR alpha and TCR beta cDNA libraries carrying sample barcodes and UMIs were produced by 5'RACE using constant-segment primers. TCRdb ran MiXCR on the 5' RACE reads and lists one entry per CDR3 protein. In the table there are 390,000 or so distinct CDR3 sequences, roughly 15% of which are singletons. V was pared by 5 bases and J by 15 bases, with 14 bases between. The CDR3 spans 11 residues. Germline lookup yields CDR1 MNHNY and CDR2 SVGAGI (reference sequence).

The sequencing sample was made of PBMCs or a T cell subset sorted from them (not recorded which). The TCR comes from a man younger than 30 who had mild COVID-19 (a few samples of this study predate the infection). Cell type and time point are not known. The chain joins TRBV6-6 to TRBJ2-1; D gene unclear. CDR3 in amino acids: CASSPGLVRFF. CDR3 nucleotide sequence: TGTGCCAGCAGTCCCGGGTTAGTTCGGTTCTTC.